Below are 29 T cell receptor beta chains sequenced from a single sample in a study of blood T cells in healthy people across ages (dated by TCRdb to about 2015). Library method: 5' RACE. This sample was sequenced with an Illumina HiSeq 2500. A second about 7 to 12 cycle PCR used a sample-barcoded 5' primer and a J-beta primer mix. TCRdb redid the processing of the public reads, applying fastp at Q25 and MiXCR, and retained in-frame beta chains. Rows with one shared CDR3 protein collapse into an entry with the most common genes and DNA. The sample table shows about 1.1 million distinct CDR3 sequences, and around two fifths are seen once. The ten biggest clones cover about 12% of the sample. The sequenced sample consisted of blood. The receptors derive from a man between 18 and 29 years old in good health.

The V call is TRBV2, the J call TRBJ2-4; D gene ambiguous. V lost 3 bases and J lost 0, with 6 bases in between. The CDR3 sequence is 14 residues long. Germline V lookup: CDR1 SNHLY, CDR2 FYNNEI. The CDR3 region has the DNA TGTGCCAGCAGTGAGGGAATAGCCAAAAACATTCAGTACTTC. Protein product: CASSEGIAKNIQYF.

The V gene is TRBV12-3 or TRBV12-4, the J gene TRBJ1-1; possible D gene TRBD1, 5 bases. V gave up 10 bases and J gave up 2 bases, with 11 bases separating them. CDR3 length: 12 amino acids. In DNA, the CDR3 is TGTGCCACTGGGAGGGGTAACACTGAAGCTTTCTTT. Its protein is CATGRGNTEAFF.

The genes are TRBV6-6 and TRBJ2-7; D gene ambiguous. CDR3 length equals 11 residues. V lost 3 bases, J lost 7 bases, and 7 bases lay in between. Germline lookup yields CDR1 MNHNY and CDR2 SVGAGI (reference sequence). In DNA form, the CDR3 reads TGTGCCAGCAGTTATCAAGGGGAGCAGTACTTC. It translates to CASSYQGEQYF.

This clonotype was seen a handful of times. The chain recombines TRBV10-3 with TRBJ2-1, with D tentatively TRBD2 (7 bases). Germline V gene sequence: CDR1 ENHRY, CDR2 SYGVKD. Trimming took off 0 bases at V and 3 bases at J, with 15 bases between the two ends. The CDR3 length is 17 residues. The CDR3 reads CAISESMAGAGYNEQFF. CDR3 sequence (DNA): TGTGCCATCAGTGAGTCCATGGCGGGGGCAGGCTACAATGAGCAGTTCTTC.

The chain carries TRBV6-2 or TRBV6-3 and TRBJ2-7, with 7 bases aligning to TRBD1. The CDR3 contains 14 residues. The germline V gene encodes CDR1 MNHEY and CDR2 SVGEGT. J was trimmed by 4 bases and V by 6 bases; bases with no gene match: 9. The CDR3 sequence: CASRPLRDSYEQYF. For the CDR3, the DNA is TGTGCCAGCAGACCACTTCGGGACAGTTACGAGCAGTACTTC.

The chain has TRBV20-1 and TRBJ1-2; 7 nucleotides line up with TRBD1. This CDR3 region has 13 residues. CDR1 and CDR2 from the germline V gene are DFQATT and SNEGSKA (reference sequence). Unmatched junction bases numbered 3, after V lost 3 bases and J lost 2 bases. The CDR3 sequence is CSARAGQNYGYTF. The CDR3 DNA follows: TGCAGTGCTAGGGCGGGACAGAACTATGGCTACACCTTC.

The chain has TRBV12-3 or TRBV12-4 and TRBJ1-4; D perhaps matches TRBD1 (5 bases). The CDR3 covers 12 residues. Trimming removed 3 bases from V and 8 bases from J, with 7 bases in between. CDR3 region: CASSFWGEKLFF. Written as DNA, the CDR3 is TGTGCCAGCAGTTTCTGGGGGGAAAAACTGTTTTTT.

This clonotype has a count of ten or more. The CDR3 loop reads CSASEFANYGYTF. In nucleotides, the CDR3 is TGCAGTGCTAGTGAATTCGCTAACTATGGCTACACCTTC. The J gene is TRBJ1-2, the V gene TRBV20-1; D gene unclear. The CDR3 has 13 amino acids. The germline V gene encodes CDR1 DFQATT and CDR2 SNEGSKA (reference sequence). V was clipped by 3 bases and J by 0 bases, with 8 bases between them.

This clonotype appeared once. The V call is TRBV9, the J call TRBJ2-3, with 8 nucleotides matching TRBD2. The V and J ends lost 3 bases and 3 bases, in that order; junction bases with no gene match: 6. This CDR3 is built from 15 residues. Looked up from germline, CDR1 is SGDLS and CDR2 is YYNGEE. CDR3 sequence reads: CASSATGGQTDTQYF. CDR3 sequence (DNA): TGTGCCAGCAGCGCCACGGGGGGGCAAACAGATACGCAGTATTTT.

The V gene is TRBV3-1, the J gene TRBJ2-7; TRBD1 is a possible D gene (5 bases). Germline V gene data show CDR1 as LGHDT and CDR2 as YNNKEL (reference sequence). The CDR3 loop spans 14 amino acids. The V end was cut by 0 bases, the J end by 3 bases, with 9 bases between. In DNA form, the CDR3 reads TGTGCCAGCAGCCAAGACTCAGGGCACTACGAGCAGTACTTC. It encodes CASSQDSGHYEQYF.

There are a few counts of this clonotype. This rearrangement joins TRBV6-2 or TRBV6-3 to TRBJ1-5; D remains unclear. V was pared by 4 bases and J by 1 base, with 8 bases between. The CDR3 has 14 residues. Germline lookup yields CDR1 MNHEY and CDR2 SVGEGT. CDR3 protein: CASSSHGSNQPQHF. DNA for the CDR3: TGTGCCAGCAGTTCCCATGGCAGCAATCAGCCCCAGCATTTT.

This clonotype was seen only once. The rearrangement joins TRBV20-1 to TRBJ2-4; D may be TRBD1 (5 bases). The J call could be wrong; TRBJ2-5 is a better fit for the DNA end. CDR1 and CDR2 (germline): DFQATT, SNEGSKA (reference sequence). The CDR3 is made up of 14 amino acids. In DNA, the CDR3 is TGCACACCTCGTCAGGACACCTCGCAAGAGACCCAGTACTTC. Its protein product is CTPRQDTSQETQYF.

This clonotype was detected a few times. The chain recombines TRBV9 with TRBJ1-6; 7 bases are a match to TRBD1. The germline V gene has CDR1 SGDLS and CDR2 YYNGEE. There are 15 residues in the CDR3. The ends lost 5 bases at V and 8 bases at J; junction bases unmatched: 10. For the CDR3, the DNA is TGTGCCAGCAGTACCCCGACAGGGAGACATTCACCCCTCCACTTT. As protein: CASSTPTGRHSPLHF.

In this sample, this clonotype turned up a few times. The chain joins TRBV29-1 to TRBJ1-1; D not resolved. CDR1 is SQVTM, CDR2 ANQGSEA, per germline. The V gene lost 1 base and the J gene lost 8 bases, with 5 bases spanning the gap. This CDR3 spans 10 amino acids. CDR3 DNA sequence: TGCAGCGTTGAAGTGTCCGAAGCTTTCTTT. This encodes CSVEVSEAFF.

Comments on this clonotype: Germline and junction disagree at one end, which may indicate a read error. V usage is TRBV27 and J usage is TRBJ2-4, with 7 bases identical to TRBD1. The CDR3 contains 14 residues. CDR1 and CDR2 (germline): MNHEY, SMNVEV (reference sequence). The CDR3 region is CASSNSGQKNTQYF. CDR3 DNA sequence: TGTGCCAGCAGTAATTCGGGACAGAAAAACACTCAGTACTTC.

J is TRBJ2-1 and V is TRBV20-1; a possible D gene is TRBD2 (6 bases). The V gene lost 7 bases and the J gene lost 4 bases, with 17 bases spanning the gap. The CDR3 loop spans 14 amino acids. The germline V gene encodes CDR1 DFQATT and CDR2 SNEGSKA (reference sequence). The CDR3 reads CSGVPGRDYNEQFF. The CDR3 DNA is TGCAGTGGAGTCCCCGGGCGGGATTACAATGAGCAGTTCTTC.

This chain connects TRBV29-1 to TRBJ1-1, with TRBD1 as a possible D gene (5 bases). The CDR3 covers 13 residues. Germline loops: CDR1 SQVTM, CDR2 ANQGSEA. V shed 5 bases and J shed 0 bases, with 10 bases lying between them. In DNA form, the CDR3 reads TGCAGCGTTACGGGACTTTTGAACACTGAAGCTTTCTTT. Its protein is CSVTGLLNTEAFF.

The CDR3 DNA reads TGCAGTGGGAAGAGGCGGGCAGGGAACACTGAAGCTTTCTTT. Translating gives CSGKRRAGNTEAFF. V and J are TRBV20-1 and TRBJ1-1; D is ambiguous. The CDR3 runs 14 residues. The V end was cut by 7 bases, the J end by 1 base, with 16 bases between. Germline V gene lookup returns CDR1 DFQATT and CDR2 SNEGSKA (reference sequence).

This chain links TRBV20-1 with TRBJ2-3, with 8 bases lining up with TRBD2. CDR3 length: 13 residues. Trimming cost V 6 bases and J 2 bases; bases outside gene matches: 4. The germline V gene has CDR1 DFQATT and CDR2 SNEGSKA (reference sequence). CDR3 residues: CSATSGTTDTQYF. CDR3 coding DNA: TGCAGTGCCACTAGCGGAACCACAGATACGCAGTATTTT.

This clonotype was detected a few times. The chain is built from TRBV27 and TRBJ1-4, with 11 bases fitting TRBD1. After removal of 6 bases from V and 1 base from J, the junction contained 1 base not matched to a gene. The CDR3 runs to 15 residues. Per germline, CDR1 MNHEY and CDR2 SMNVEV (reference sequence). The CDR3 region is CASRGQGVTNEKLFF. The CDR3 DNA reads TGTGCCAGCAGGGGACAGGGGGTAACTAATGAAAAACTGTTTTTT. The entire variable domain, with the rest obtained from reference TRBV27 and TRBJ1-4, is as follows: EAQVTQNPRYLITVTGKKLTVTCSQNMNHEYMSWYRQDPGLGLRQIYYSMNVEVTDKGDVPEGYKVSRKEKRNFPLILESPSPNQTSLYFCASRGQGVTNEKLFFGSGTQLSVL.

The genes are TRBV27 and TRBJ2-7; possibly TRBD1 for D (6 bases). The germline CDR1 and CDR2 sequences are MNHEY and SMNVEV (reference sequence). The CDR3 loop spans 13 amino acids. V gave up 3 bases and J gave up 6 bases, with 12 bases separating them. In nucleotides, the CDR3 is TGTGCCAGCAGTTTCCACAGGGCTGGCGAGCAGTACTTC. Its translation is CASSFHRAGEQYF.

This clonotype was detected only a few times. The chain recombines TRBV4-2 with TRBJ2-5, with unresolved D. Germline V lookup: CDR1 LGHNA, CDR2 YNFKEQ. This CDR3 region has 16 residues. V shed 0 bases and J shed 1 base, with 12 bases lying between them. The CDR3 sequence: CASSQEVARPQETQYF. The CDR3 DNA reads TGTGCCAGCAGCCAAGAAGTAGCCCGACCCCAAGAGACCCAGTACTTC.

Only a few counts were recorded for this clonotype. A much larger clone lies a single base off, so this may be a read error. The chain employs TRBV7-9 and TRBJ2-5; 7 nucleotides line up with TRBD2. The trim removed 0 bases at V and 11 bases at J, leaving 12 bases unmatched. Germline CDR1 reads SEHNR; CDR2 reads FQNEAQ (reference sequence). This CDR3 comprises 15 residues. CDR3 loop: CASSLALAELDEQYF. The CDR3 DNA reads as TGTGCCAGCAGCTTAGCCCTAGCGGAGCTGGATGAGCAGTACTTC.

This clonotype appeared a few times. The chain carries TRBV20-1 and TRBJ2-1; D possibly corresponds to TRBD1 (5 bases). Germline CDR1 DFQATT, CDR2 SNEGSKA (reference sequence). This CDR3 region has 13 residues. V gave up 0 bases and J gave up 9 bases, with 12 bases separating them. The CDR3 loop reads CSARDPRVAEQFF. CDR3 DNA: TGCAGTGCTAGAGACCCCAGGGTGGCTGAGCAGTTCTTC.

Here the CDR3 DNA reads TGTGCCAGCAGAGCAGACAGGGGGCCGGGCACTGAAGCTTTCTTT. Translated: CASRADRGPGTEAFF. The J gene is TRBJ1-1, the V gene TRBV7-9, with 10 bases matching TRBD1. This CDR3 spans 15 amino acids. Unmatched junction bases numbered 8, after V lost 6 bases and J lost 4 bases. The germline CDR1 and CDR2 sequences are SEHNR and FQNEAQ (reference sequence).

The chain is built from TRBV12-3 or TRBV12-4 and TRBJ1-6; D is uncertain. Trimming removed 6 bases at V and 7 bases at J, with 7 bases between. This CDR3 is built from 12 residues. This CDR3 is CASRPQNSPLHF. CDR3 DNA: TGTGCCAGCAGGCCACAGAATTCACCCCTCCACTTT.

This clonotype was seen only a few times. The rearrangement links TRBV20-1 to TRBJ1-2, with unresolved D. CDR1 and CDR2 from the germline V gene are DFQATT and SNEGSKA (reference sequence). This CDR3 contains 13 residues. The V end lost 0 bases, the J end lost 12 bases, and 17 bases lay between the germline ends. CDR3 residues: CSARDTSALRHTF. CDR3 coding DNA: TGCAGTGCTAGAGATACGTCAGCCCTCCGCCACACCTTC.

V and J are TRBV7-2 and TRBJ2-6; TRBD2 agrees at 12 bases. Germline loops: CDR1 SGHTA, CDR2 FQGNSA. The trim removed 3 bases at V and 2 bases at J, leaving 5 bases unmatched. The CDR3 runs 18 residues. The CDR3 reads CASSFGLAGGAGANVLTF. CDR3 in DNA: TGTGCCAGCAGCTTCGGTCTAGCGGGGGGGGCTGGGGCCAACGTCCTGACTTTC.

The gene calls are TRBV27 and TRBJ2-7, with no clear D. Germline V gene sequence: CDR1 MNHEY, CDR2 SMNVEV (reference sequence). The V and J ends lost 8 bases and 0 bases respectively, with 11 bases between them. The CDR3 contains 13 residues. The CDR3: CASAVAASYEQYF. DNA for the CDR3: TGTGCCAGCGCGGTGGCGGCCTCCTACGAGCAGTACTTC.